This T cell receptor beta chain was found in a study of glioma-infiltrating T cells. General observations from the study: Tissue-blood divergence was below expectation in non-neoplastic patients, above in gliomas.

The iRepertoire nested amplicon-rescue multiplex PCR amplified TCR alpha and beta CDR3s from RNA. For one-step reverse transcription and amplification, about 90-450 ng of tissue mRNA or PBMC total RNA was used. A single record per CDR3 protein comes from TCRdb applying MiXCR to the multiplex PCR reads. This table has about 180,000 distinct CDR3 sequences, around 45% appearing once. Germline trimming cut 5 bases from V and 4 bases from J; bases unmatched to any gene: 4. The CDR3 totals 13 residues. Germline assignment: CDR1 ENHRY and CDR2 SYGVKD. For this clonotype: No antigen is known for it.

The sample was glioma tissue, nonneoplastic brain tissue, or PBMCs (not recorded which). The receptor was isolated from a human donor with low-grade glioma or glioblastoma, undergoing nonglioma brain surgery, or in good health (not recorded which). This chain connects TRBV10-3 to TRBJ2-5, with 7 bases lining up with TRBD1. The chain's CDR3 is CAISPRQGETQYF. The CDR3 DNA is TGTGCCATCAGTCCCAGACAGGGAGAGACCCAGTACTTC.